This TCR beta chain was sequenced in a study of T cell repertoires in cytomegalovirus infection. As concerns this clonotype: Its specificity is not known.

This CDR3 is 14 amino acids long. Germline CDR1 is SNHLY and CDR2 is FYNNEI. Trimming cost V 8 bases and J 2 bases, with 16 bases left between them. Each CDR3 protein gets one entry after TCRdb re-called the reads with MiXCR. The sample contains roughly 570,000 distinct CDR3 sequences, roughly 42% of which appear only once. The rearrangement links TRBV2 to TRBJ2-7; D is unclear. The receptor's source is a human donor in good health (CMV status not recorded). Some clones in this sample may be carry-over from other donors' samples. Specimen: cultured PBMCs, collected from culture after CMV antigen stimulation. The CDR3 DNA is TGTGCCAGCGGACCCCTAGAAAACCCCTACGAGCAGTACTTC. Its protein product is CASGPLENPYEQYF.